This T cell receptor beta chain is drawn from a study of T cell responses to AZD1222 COVID-19 vaccine. Measured with immunoSEQ multiplex PCR; TCRdb has only the in-frame clones, and not every one. In the table there are roughly 140,000 clones, 92% of which are singletons. The sample was peripheral blood, taken on day 0 of AZD1222 vaccination. The source is an adult in good health.

The CDR3 DNA sequence: TGCGCCAGCAGCTTCGGGCAGGGGGAAACAGATACGCAGTATTTT. Its translation is CASSFGQGETDTQYF. The rearrangement uses TRBV5-1 and TRBJ2-3; 7 bases are a match to TRBD1. The CDR3 totals 15 residues. In germline, CDR1 is SGHRS, CDR2 YFSETQ. V lost 2 bases to trimming and J lost 3 bases; unmatched junction nucleotides: 6.